What follows are 32 T cell receptor beta chains derived from one specimen sequenced in a study of blood T cell repertoires in COVID-19. The data were produced by immunoSEQ multiplex PCR, yet TCRdb's version contains in-frame clones alone and is incomplete. The sample yields some 150,000 clones, around 87% seen once. Sequenced sample: peripheral blood. The receptors derive from a man aged 45-65 years who had recovered from COVID-19.

The genes are TRBV14 and TRBJ1-2; 9 bases agree with TRBD1. V trimming: 4 bases; J trimming: 8 bases; junction bases outside the gene matches: 5. Germline V gene sequence: CDR1 SGHDN, CDR2 FVKESK. CDR3 length: 13 amino acids. CDR3 bases: TGTGCCAGCAGCCCCCGACAGGGGGAGGGCTACACCTTC. As protein: CASSPRQGEGYTF.

This chain uses TRBV11-3 with TRBJ2-7, with 10 bases matching TRBD2. Trimming took 5 bases from V and 3 from J; bases not matched to a gene: 10. The CDR3 has 16 amino acids. CDR1 SGHNT and CDR2 YENEEA come from the germline V gene. The chain's CDR3 is CASSPRTSGPLYEQYF. In nucleotides, the CDR3 is TGTGCCAGCAGCCCCCGGACTAGCGGACCCCTCTACGAGCAGTACTTC.

V usage is TRBV19 and J usage is TRBJ2-2, with a tentative D call TRBD2 (6 bases). The V and J ends lost 3 bases and 5 bases respectively, with 10 bases between them. The CDR3 is made up of 14 amino acids. From germline, CDR1 is LNHDA and CDR2 SQIVND (reference sequence). The CDR3 protein is CASSMDYRTGELFF. Here the CDR3 DNA reads TGTGCCAGTAGTATGGACTACCGAACCGGGGAGCTGTTTTTT.

This chain uses TRBV2 with TRBJ1-4; 8 nucleotides line up with TRBD1. The CDR3 length is 13 residues. The junction had 1 base not matched to a gene; V was cut back by 7 bases and J by 3 bases. Germline CDR1 SNHLY, CDR2 FYNNEI. The CDR3 DNA follows: TGTGCCAGCAAGGGACAGGCTAATGAAAAACTGTTTTTT. Translated, it gives CASKGQANEKLFF.

The chain combines TRBV6-2 or TRBV6-3 with TRBJ2-2, with D perhaps matching TRBD1 (6 bases). V was clipped by 2 bases and J by 2 bases, with 9 bases between them. CDR1 and CDR2 (germline): MNHEY, SVGEGT. CDR3 length: 15 residues. CDR3 sequence: CASSYRTVNTGELFF. The CDR3 DNA is TGTGCCAGCAGTTACAGGACAGTTAACACCGGGGAGCTGTTTTTT.

The chain employs TRBV6-2 or TRBV6-3 and TRBJ1-2; 7 bases match TRBD1. The CDR3 has 16 amino acids. With 4 bases clipped from V and 5 bases from J, the junction kept 13 bases outside the gene matches. Germline V lookup: CDR1 MNHEY, CDR2 SVGEGT. CDR3 nucleotide sequence: TGTGCCAGCAGTTCAGAGACAGGGCGACCGGAATATGGCTACACCTTC. This codes for CASSSETGRPEYGYTF.

CDR3 protein: CASSLEPGQVHEQYF. For the CDR3, the DNA is TGTGCCAGCAGCTTAGAGCCGGGACAGGTCCACGAGCAGTACTTC. The chain employs TRBV7-2 and TRBJ2-7; 8 nucleotides align to TRBD1. Germline values: CDR1 SGHTA, CDR2 FQGNSA. The CDR3 is 15 amino acids. V lost 1 base and J lost 5; bases outside the gene matches: 7. Full variable domain (outside the CDR3, taken from reference TRBV7-2 and TRBJ2-7): GAGVSQSPSNKVTEKGKDVELRCDPISGHTALYWYRQSLGQGLEFLIYFQGNSAPDKSGLPSDRFSAERTGGSVSTLTIQRTQQEDSAVYLCASSLEPGQVHEQYFGPGTRLTVT.

This clone was detected a few times. This chain connects TRBV18 to TRBJ1-1; D might be TRBD1 (5 bases). CDR3 length: 12 amino acids. V was shortened by 2 bases and J by 8 bases, with 9 bases between the two germline ends. The V gene's germline CDR1 is KGHSH and CDR2 LQKENI. The CDR3 sequence is CASSPAGEEAFF. The CDR3 DNA sequence: TGTGCCAGCTCACCAGCGGGGGAGGAAGCTTTCTTT.

This clone occurred once. The chain couples TRBV7-2 to TRBJ2-1; D not resolved. Trimming cost V 0 bases and J 5 bases, with 8 bases left between them. The CDR3 runs to 14 residues. Looked up from germline, CDR1 is SGHTA and CDR2 is FQGNSA. The CDR3 is CASSLAASHNEQFF. The CDR3 coding sequence is TGTGCCAGCAGCTTAGCCGCGTCCCACAATGAGCAGTTCTTC.

The rearrangement joins TRBV5-5 to TRBJ2-1, with TRBD1 matching over 9 bases. V lost 0 bases to trimming and J lost 0 bases; unmatched junction nucleotides: 4. The CDR3 is 17 amino acids. The germline V gene encodes CDR1 SGHKS and CDR2 YYEKEE (reference sequence). CDR3 DNA sequence: TGTGCCAGCAGCTTGGTGGTGACAGGGGGCTCCTACAATGAGCAGTTCTTC. This translates into CASSLVVTGGSYNEQFF. The whole variable domain, filled in from reference TRBV5-5 and TRBJ2-1, reads DAGVTQSPTHLIKTRGQQVTLRCSPISGHKSVSWYQQVLGQGPQFIFQYYEKEERGRGNFPDRFSARQFPNYSSELNVNALLLGDSALYLCASSLVVTGGSYNEQFFGPGTRLTVL.

V gene TRBV7-9 combines with J gene TRBJ2-5; TRBD2 agrees at 7 bases. The ends lost 4 bases at V and 8 bases at J; junction bases unmatched: 10. The CDR3 length is 14 residues. From germline, CDR1 is SEHNR and CDR2 FQNEAQ (reference sequence). The CDR3 DNA follows: TGTGCCAGCAGCTCGCGCATGGGGGGGTTAACCCAGTACTTC. Translation gives CASSSRMGGLTQYF.

Notes on this clone: A junction boundary mismatches the germline segment, possibly from a read error. The V gene is TRBV7-7, the J gene TRBJ2-3; the D gene is possibly TRBD2 (6 bases). CDR3 length: 15 residues. The germline gives CDR1 SSHAT, CDR2 FNYEAQ (reference sequence). In DNA, the CDR3 is TGTGCTAGCAGCTTAAATAGCGGCGGGGAGGATACGCAGTATTTT. Translating gives CASSLNSGGEDTQYF.

The V and J genes are TRBV5-4 and TRBJ2-1; D might be TRBD1 (6 bases). Per the germline V gene, CDR1 is SGHNT and CDR2 is YYREEE (reference sequence). V was cut by 4 bases and J by 2 bases, with 13 bases left in between. The CDR3 covers 15 residues. CDR3 residues: CASSRRDIPYNEQFF. In DNA, the CDR3 is TGTGCCAGCAGCCGCCGGGACATCCCCTACAATGAGCAGTTCTTC.

This chain links TRBV5-1 with TRBJ2-7; 9 nucleotides agree with TRBD1. Germline CDR1 and CDR2: SGHRS and YFSETQ. The CDR3 has 15 residues. V shed 3 bases and J 2 bases; nucleotides not matched to a gene: 6. This CDR3 reads CASSSWTGDPYEQYF. Here the CDR3 DNA reads TGCGCCAGCAGCTCTTGGACAGGGGACCCCTACGAGCAGTACTTC.

The J gene is TRBJ1-5, the V gene TRBV2; 7 nucleotides match TRBD1. The CDR3 is 15 residues long. Losses at the gene ends were 5 bases for V and 4 bases for J; bases not matched to a gene: 8. Germline lookup yields CDR1 SNHLY and CDR2 FYNNEI. The CDR3 coding sequence is TGTGCCAGCAGTTTGGAACAGGGGACGAATCAGCCCCAGCATTTT. Protein sequence: CASSLEQGTNQPQHF.

DNA of the CDR3: TGTGCCAGCAGCGGGGGACAAAAACGAGACCAAAACATTCAGTACTTC. Translated, it gives CASSGGQKRDQNIQYF. The rearrangement uses TRBV5-4 and TRBJ2-4; tentative D call: TRBD1 (6 bases). This CDR3 has 16 residues. Germline V gene lookup returns CDR1 SGHNT and CDR2 YYREEE (reference sequence). The V gene lost 4 bases and the J gene lost 5 bases, with 19 bases spanning the gap.

This chain uses TRBV27 with TRBJ2-1, with 8 bases identical to TRBD2. The junction had 10 bases not matched to a gene; V was cut back by 5 bases and J by 1 base. This CDR3 has 17 residues. Germline V gene data show CDR1 as MNHEY and CDR2 as SMNVEV (reference sequence). As DNA, the CDR3 is TGTGCCAGCAGTCCCCCCAGGCGGGGGGTATCCTACAATGAGCAGTTCTTC. Protein product: CASSPPRRGVSYNEQFF.

The chain employs TRBV7-9 and TRBJ2-3; possibly TRBD2 for D (6 bases). V was trimmed by 3 bases and J by 2 bases, leaving 15 bases between them. Looked up from germline, CDR1 is SEHNR and CDR2 is FQNEAQ (reference sequence). The CDR3 contains 16 residues. The CDR3 DNA reads as TGTGCCAGCAGCTTCTATGGGGGGAGCTACACAGATACGCAGTATTTT. This sequence encodes CASSFYGGSYTDTQYF.

This chain uses TRBV3-1 (or the pseudogene TRBV3-2) with TRBJ1-2; no clear D gene. Between the trimmed V and J ends, which lost 1 base and 8 bases, there was a span of 8 bases. The CDR3 sequence is 12 residues long. The V gene's germline CDR1 is LGHDT and CDR2 YNNKEL (reference sequence). CDR3 DNA sequence: TGTGCCAGCAGCCAAGGGTGGGCGGGCTACACCTTC. Amino acid sequence: CASSQGWAGYTF.

The CDR3 DNA is TGTGCCAGTACGGTTGGAGGGGCGAATTCACCCCTCCACTTT. Its protein product is CASTVGGANSPLHF. The chain has TRBV19 and TRBJ1-6; TRBD1 is a possible D gene (5 bases). Trimming pared 7 bases from V and 7 bases from J, leaving 14 bases between. Germline V gives CDR1 LNHDA, CDR2 SQIVND (reference sequence). CDR3 length: 14 residues. The complete variable domain, with remaining parts taken from reference TRBV19 and TRBJ1-6, reads DGGITQSPKYLFRKEGQNVTLSCEQNLNHDAMYWYRQDPGQGLRLIYYSQIVNDFQKGDIAEGYSVSREKKESFPLTVTSAQKNPTAFYLCASTVGGANSPLHFGNGTRLTVT.

V is TRBV5-6 and J is TRBJ2-5; 12 bases are a match to TRBD1. Trimming removed 3 bases from V and 5 bases from J; junction bases left unmatched: 8. The CDR3 has 16 residues. Germline V lookup: CDR1 SGHDT, CDR2 YYEEEE. The CDR3 region is CASSYGTGGRTETQYF. DNA for the CDR3: TGTGCCAGCAGCTACGGGACAGGGGGCCGAACGGAGACCCAGTACTTC.

The chain couples TRBV13 to TRBJ1-2, with D possibly being TRBD1 (6 bases). CDR3 length equals 16 residues. The germline V and J ends were trimmed by 5 bases and 5 bases, with 21 bases remaining between them. Germline V gene lookup returns CDR1 PRHDT and CDR2 FYEKMQ (reference sequence). The CDR3 here is CASSLGTSTLGYGYTF. The CDR3 DNA follows: TGTGCCAGCAGCCTTGGGACATCTACCCTGGGGTATGGCTACACCTTC.

The V and J genes are TRBV30 and TRBJ2-7; 7 positions match TRBD2. The CDR3 has 13 residues. Losses at the gene ends were 7 bases for V and 5 bases for J; bases not matched to a gene: 11. Germline CDR1 reads GTSNPN; CDR2 reads SVGIG (reference sequence). CDR3 in DNA: TGTGCCTCCAAATGGGGACGGGGGGACGAGCAGTACTTC. Protein product: CASKWGRGDEQYF.

This clone was recorded only once. The chain uses TRBV4-3 and TRBJ2-5; D not resolved. V lost 0 bases and J lost 2, with 10 bases in between. In germline, CDR1 is LGHNA, CDR2 YSLEER. The CDR3 consists of 15 residues. CDR3 in DNA: TGCGCCAGCAGCCAAGATGGTAACTTACAAGAGACCCAGTACTTC. It specifies CASSQDGNLQETQYF.

V is TRBV11-3 and J is TRBJ2-1; 11 positions agree with TRBD2. The length of the CDR3 is 15 residues. Germline lookup yields CDR1 SGHNT and CDR2 YENEEA. J was trimmed by 8 bases and V by 1 base; bases with no gene match: 4. In DNA form, the CDR3 reads TGTGCCAGCAGCTTAGTAGCGGGGGGGTTCTATGAGCAGTTCTTC. Protein sequence: CASSLVAGGFYEQFF.

The CDR3: CASSLAGGMPYTF. In DNA, the CDR3 is TGTGCCAGCAGTTTAGCAGGGGGCATGCCCTACACCTTC. This chain links TRBV27 with TRBJ1-2; TRBD1 matches at 8 bases. This CDR3 is built from 13 residues. The J segment lost 10 bases and the V segment lost 2 bases, leaving 6 bases of the junction unmatched. Germline-derived CDR1 and CDR2 are MNHEY and SMNVEV (reference sequence).

V is TRBV7-2 and J is TRBJ1-6, with D tentatively TRBD1 (6 bases). The CDR3 is made up of 17 amino acids. The ends were cut back, 3 bases at V and 7 bases at J, with 19 bases in the middle. Per germline, CDR1 SGHTA and CDR2 FQGNSA. CDR3 in DNA: TGTGCCAGCAGCTTTAAACAGGGTGCCTCTCCCAATTCACCCCTCCACTTT. As protein: CASSFKQGASPNSPLHF.

The chain carries TRBV5-5 and TRBJ1-1, with D possibly TRBD1 on 5 matching bases. This CDR3 spans 15 amino acids. Per germline, CDR1 SGHKS and CDR2 YYEKEE (reference sequence). Between the trimmed V and J ends, which lost 0 bases and 5 bases, there was a span of 14 bases. CDR3 coding DNA: TGTGCCAGCAGCTTGGGTTTCAGGGTGGTAACTGAAGCTTTCTTT. Translated, it gives CASSLGFRVVTEAFF. The entire variable domain, with the rest obtained from reference TRBV5-5 and TRBJ1-1, is as follows: DAGVTQSPTHLIKTRGQQVTLRCSPISGHKSVSWYQQVLGQGPQFIFQYYEKEERGRGNFPDRFSARQFPNYSSELNVNALLLGDSALYLCASSLGFRVVTEAFFGQGTRLTVV.

CDR3 coding DNA: TGTGCCAGCAGCGTAACCCCCGGAGGGGATAATTCACCCCTCCACTTT. It codes for CASSVTPGGDNSPLHF. This chain uses TRBV9 with TRBJ1-6; D perhaps matches TRBD1 (5 bases). The CDR3 spans 16 residues. V gave up 1 base and J gave up 5 bases, with 13 bases separating them. Germline values: CDR1 SGDLS, CDR2 YYNGEE.

CDR3 nucleotides: TGTGCCAGCAGCCCCTGGACTAGCGGGGGCAATGAGCAGTTCTTC. Its protein is CASSPWTSGGNEQFF. The rearrangement links TRBV5-6 to TRBJ2-1, with 13 nucleotides matching TRBD2. Germline V lookup: CDR1 SGHDT, CDR2 YYEEEE. With V trimmed by 4 bases and J by 6 bases, 4 bases remained unmatched. The CDR3 is made up of 15 amino acids. The full variable domain, completed using reference TRBV5-6 and TRBJ2-1, is DAGVTQSPTHLIKTRGQQVTLRCSPKSGHDTVSWYQQALGQGPQFIFQYYEEEERQRGNFPDRFSGHQFPNYSSELNVNALLLGDSALYLCASSPWTSGGNEQFFGPGTRLTVL.

The chain combines TRBV5-6 with TRBJ1-1; D may be TRBD1 (5 bases). CDR1 SGHDT and CDR2 YYEEEE come from the germline V gene. V lost 4 bases and J lost 5, with 18 bases in between. The CDR3 totals 15 residues. For the CDR3, the DNA is TGTGCCAGCAGCCTCTCACCGGGACTTGGGACTGAAGCTTTCTTT. This translates into CASSLSPGLGTEAFF.

The genes are TRBV19 and TRBJ1-2; TRBD1 aligns across 10 bases. This CDR3 comprises 14 residues. V shed 5 bases, J shed 2 bases, and the junction held 2 bases outside the gene matches. The germline gives CDR1 LNHDA, CDR2 SQIVND (reference sequence). CDR3 in DNA: TGTGCCAGTAGTCAGGACAGGGGGAACTATGGCTACACCTTC. Translation gives CASSQDRGNYGYTF.